The TCR beta chain described here comes from a study of blood T cell repertoires in COVID-19. Study as a whole: Spain, Italy and the United States supplied samples that represented acute and convalescent COVID-19.

As handled by the study authors: Amplification from reference gene primers served as the basis for estimated nucleated cell counts. Profiling relied on immunoSEQ multiplex PCR, and the TCRdb table lists in-frame clones only, not all of them. That table supplies the V and J calls and clone size; D and trimming were determined from the DNA. The sample has approximately 34,000 clones, roughly 84% seen once; the top ten hold over 12%. The V gene end was trimmed by 4 bases and the J gene end by 2 bases; junction bases not matched to a gene: 5. The germline V gene encodes CDR1 SGDLS and CDR2 YYNGEE. The CDR3 is 15 amino acids. This clone was detected only a few times.

The chain is built from TRBV9 and TRBJ2-7; TRBD2 agrees at 11 bases. Specimen: peripheral blood. The origin of this receptor is a man between 60 and 75 years old with active COVID-19. The CDR3 protein is CASSKTSGATYEQYF. The CDR3 nucleotides read TGTGCCAGCAGCAAGACTAGCGGGGCTACCTACGAGCAGTACTTC.